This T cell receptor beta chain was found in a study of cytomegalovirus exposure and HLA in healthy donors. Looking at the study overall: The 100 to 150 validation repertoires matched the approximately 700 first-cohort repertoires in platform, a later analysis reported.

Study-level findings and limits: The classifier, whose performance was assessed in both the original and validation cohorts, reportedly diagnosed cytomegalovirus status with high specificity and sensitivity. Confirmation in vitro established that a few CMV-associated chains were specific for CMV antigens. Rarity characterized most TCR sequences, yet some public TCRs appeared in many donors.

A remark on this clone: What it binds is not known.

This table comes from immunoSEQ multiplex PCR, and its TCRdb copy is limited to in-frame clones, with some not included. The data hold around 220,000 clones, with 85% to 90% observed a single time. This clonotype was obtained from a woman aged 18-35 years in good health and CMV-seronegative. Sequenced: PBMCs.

The CDR3 loop reads CASSQVLADNEQFF. CDR3 coding DNA: TGCGCCAGCAGCCAAGTCCTAGCTGACAATGAGCAGTTCTTC. J is TRBJ2-1 and V is TRBV4-3, with D maybe TRBD2 (5 bases). V shed 1 base and J shed 5 bases, with 9 bases lying between them. Germline V lookup: CDR1 LGHNA, CDR2 YSLEER. This CDR3 spans 14 amino acids.